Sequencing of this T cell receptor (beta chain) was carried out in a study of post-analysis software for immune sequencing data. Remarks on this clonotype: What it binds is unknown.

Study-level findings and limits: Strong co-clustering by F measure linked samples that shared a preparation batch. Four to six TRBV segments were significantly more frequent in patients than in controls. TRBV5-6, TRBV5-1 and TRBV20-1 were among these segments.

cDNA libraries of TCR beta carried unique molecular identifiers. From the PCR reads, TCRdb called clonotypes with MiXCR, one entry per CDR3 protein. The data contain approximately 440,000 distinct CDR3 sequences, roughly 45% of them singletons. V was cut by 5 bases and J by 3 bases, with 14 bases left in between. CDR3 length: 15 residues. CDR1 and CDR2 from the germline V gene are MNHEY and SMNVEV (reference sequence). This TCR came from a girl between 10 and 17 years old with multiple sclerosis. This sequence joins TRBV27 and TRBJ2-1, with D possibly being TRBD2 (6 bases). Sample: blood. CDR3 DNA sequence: TGTGCCAGCAGTAGTCTAGCGACAAACTACAATGAGCAGTTCTTC. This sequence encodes CASSSLATNYNEQFF.